The rows below give T cell receptor beta chains drawn from one sample of a study of memory B cells and T cells in multiple sclerosis. Clones were sequenced by immunoSEQ multiplex PCR, and TCRdb holds only the in-frame ones, with some missing. The sample consists of approximately 12,000 clones, 80% to 90% of them appearing once. For these TCRs, the target antigens are not known. The specimen sequenced was PBMCs from blood kept in culture. The receptors shown here come from a human donor with multiple sclerosis. CDR3s include the opening cysteine and the closing phenylalanine or tryptophan. The order of the fields is D gene, J gene, clone size, V gene, CDR3 protein, CDR3 DNA. The D gene is left open where the match is weak. Not every row has a clone size; where given, it reads once, few, many or a size class.

TRBD2	TRBJ2-4	-	TRBV2	CASSLLAGGQNIQYF	TGTGCCAGCAGTCTACTAGCGGGGGGGCAAAACATTCAGTACTTC
-	TRBJ2-3	once	TRBV30	CAWSVPTGRGTQYF	TGTGCCTGGAGTGTACCGACAGGGAGGGGTACGCAGTATTTT
-	TRBJ2-7	-	TRBV9	CASSAVGVGEQYF	TGTGCCAGCAGCGCCGTGGGGGTAGGTGAGCAGTACTTC
-	TRBJ1-2	-	TRBV19	CASTPRLVYGYTF	TGTGCCAGTACGCCCAGGTTGGTTTATGGCTACACCTTC
-	TRBJ1-5	few	TRBV5-7	CASSSDLGNQPQHF	TGTGCCAGCAGCTCGGACTTGGGCAATCAGCCCCAGCATTTT
-	TRBJ2-3	-	TRBV6-1	CASSVQGYTQYF	TGTGCCAGCAGTGTCCAGGGGTATACGCAGTATTTT
-	TRBJ1-5	-	TRBV28	CASRASSQPQHF	TGTGCCAGCCGGGCAAGCTCCCAGCCCCAGCATTTT
-	TRBJ2-3	-	TRBV9	CASSVVQGGTDTQYF	TGTGCCAGCAGCGTAGTTCAGGGAGGCACAGATACGCAGTATTTT
-	TRBJ2-7	-	TRBV2	CASKSGGFAYEQYF	TGTGCCAGCAAAAGCGGCGGGTTTGCCTACGAGCAGTACTTC
-	TRBJ2-2	-	TRBV6-5	CASSYFGSLNTGELFF	TGTGCCAGCAGTTACTTCGGTAGTCTTAACACCGGGGAGCTGTTTTTT
TRBD1	TRBJ2-3	-	TRBV5-1	CASSPRTGGTDTQYF	TGCGCCAGCAGCCCTCGGACAGGGGGAACAGATACGCAGTATTTT
-	TRBJ2-7	once	TRBV11-1	CASSAYNYEQYF	TGTGCCAGCAGCGCCTACAACTACGAGCAGTACTTC
-	TRBJ1-1	-	TRBV9	CASSPTSAKNTEAFF	TGTGCCAGCAGCCCAACATCGGCCAAGAACACTGAAGCTTTCTTT
-	TRBJ2-7	-	TRBV15	CATSRDLGSYEQYF	TGTGCCACCAGCAGAGATCTCGGATCCTACGAGCAGTACTTC
TRBD1	TRBJ2-2	-	TRBV5-6	CASSPGQGPTGELFF	TGTGCCAGCAGCCCGGGACAGGGGCCGACCGGGGAGCTGTTTTTT
-	TRBJ1-1	-	TRBV4-1	CASGQEWGLPQGTEAFF	TGCGCCAGCGGCCAAGAGTGGGGCCTCCCCCAGGGCACTGAAGCTTTCTTT
-	TRBJ2-3	-	TRBV5-4	CASSLRGQTTDTQYF	TGTGCCAGCAGCTTGCGCGGGCAGACGACAGATACGCAGTATTTT
-	TRBJ2-2	-	TRBV29-1	CSVEGGGTGELFF	TGCAGCGTTGAAGGGGGAGGCACCGGGGAGCTGTTTTTT
-	TRBJ2-3	-	TRBV18	CASSQGSSTDTQYF	TGTGCCAGCTCGCAAGGCAGTAGCACAGATACGCAGTATTTT
TRBD2	TRBJ2-3	-	TRBV5-1	CASSQVAGVVTQYF	TGCGCCAGCAGCCAAGTAGCGGGAGTGGTTACGCAGTATTTT
-	TRBJ2-5	-	TRBV11-3	CASSLDGQREETQYF	TGTGCCAGCAGCTTAGATGGGCAGAGGGAGGAGACCCAGTACTTC
-	TRBJ2-2	-	TRBV10-1	CASSESTGANTGELFF	TGCGCCAGCAGTGAGTCGACAGGAGCGAACACCGGGGAGCTGTTTTTT
-	TRBJ1-3	-	TRBV9	CASSASGNSGNTIYF	TGTGCCAGCAGCGCCTCAGGGAACTCTGGAAACACCATATATTTT
TRBD1	TRBJ2-7	once	TRBV18	CASSPRTGDEQYF	TGTGCCAGCTCACCCCGGACAGGGGACGAGCAGTACTTC
-	TRBJ2-3	few	TRBV18	CASSPRARRPDTQYF	TGTGCCAGCTCACCTCGGGCTAGGAGGCCAGATACGCAGTATTTT
TRBD1	TRBJ2-7	-	TRBV6-5	CASSSTGTGGEQYF	TGTGCCAGCAGTTCAACCGGGACAGGGGGCGAGCAGTACTTC
-	TRBJ2-5	-	TRBV5-1	CASSPGTRMETQYF	TGCGCCAGCAGCCCCGGAACTAGAATGGAGACCCAGTACTTC
TRBD2	TRBJ2-5	once	TRBV7-8	CASSFNLAGDQETQYF	TGTGCCAGCAGCTTTAACCTAGCGGGGGACCAAGAGACCCAGTACTTC
TRBD1	TRBJ1-1	-	TRBV29-1	CSVVTGVMNTEAFF	TGCAGCGTTGTCACAGGGGTAATGAACACTGAAGCTTTCTTT
-	TRBJ2-7	-	TRBV6-6	CASRPYGGGGNEQYF	TGTGCCAGCAGACCCTATGGGGGGGGCGGCAACGAGCAGTACTTC
TRBD1	TRBJ2-5	-	TRBV7-3	CASSPGAGTGETQYF	TGTGCCAGCAGCCCCGGCGCAGGGACAGGGGAGACCCAGTACTTC
-	TRBJ1-1	-	TRBV19	CASRGQNTEAFF	TGTGCCAGTAGGGGACAGAACACTGAAGCTTTCTTT
-	TRBJ1-2	-	TRBV5-1	CASSPGGGGSYGYTF	TGCGCCAGCAGCCCGGGCGGGGGAGGATCCTATGGCTACACCTTC
TRBD1	TRBJ2-7	-	TRBV2	CASSENRGFYEQYF	TGTGCCAGCAGTGAAAACAGGGGGTTCTACGAGCAGTACTTC
-	TRBJ1-2	-	TRBV9	CASSVALQGGGYTF	TGTGCCAGCAGCGTAGCTCTCCAGGGCGGAGGCTACACCTTC
-	TRBJ2-2	-	TRBV5-1	CASSSPLKAGELFF	TGCGCCAGCAGCTCACCACTAAAGGCCGGGGAGCTGTTTTTT
-	TRBJ2-7	-	TRBV6-1	CASRMTDYEQYF	TGTGCCAGCAGAATGACAGACTACGAGCAGTACTTC
TRBD1	TRBJ1-5	-	TRBV9	CASSVIGTASLDSNQPQHF	TGTGCCAGCAGCGTCATCGGGACAGCTAGTTTGGATAGCAATCAGCCCCAGCATTTT
TRBD1	TRBJ1-2	-	TRBV6-5	CASSYYDRANYGYTF	TGTGCCAGCAGTTACTACGACAGGGCTAACTATGGCTACACCTTC
-	TRBJ2-6	-	TRBV7-3	CASSPRVVTGANVLTF	TGTGCCAGCAGCCCCAGAGTCGTTACTGGGGCCAACGTCCTGACTTTC
-	TRBJ2-3	-	TRBV5-6	CASSLVSDTQYF	TGTGCCAGCAGCTTGGTGTCAGATACGCAGTATTTT
-	TRBJ1-1	-	TRBV2	CASAKDAVEAFF	TGTGCCAGCGCGAAGGATGCGGTTGAGGCTTTCTTT
-	TRBJ2-2	-	TRBV10-2	CASANLAGELFF	TGCGCCAGCGCCAATTTAGCCGGGGAGCTGTTTTTT
TRBD1	TRBJ1-5	-	TRBV19	CASSGQGSIGNQPQHF	TGTGCCAGTAGTGGACAGGGAAGTATTGGCAATCAGCCCCAGCATTTT
-	TRBJ2-7	-	TRBV6-6	CASSYPRGMSYEQYF	TGTGCCAGCAGTTACCCCAGGGGCATGTCCTACGAGCAGTACTTC
TRBD1	TRBJ1-5	-	TRBV11-2	CASSRDRDSNQPQHF	TGTGCCAGCAGCCGGGACAGGGATAGCAATCAGCCCCAGCATTTT
-	TRBJ2-7	-	TRBV28	CASSLRVREQYF	TGTGCCAGCAGTTTACGGGTACGCGAGCAGTACTTC
-	TRBJ1-2	once	TRBV2	CASPEGGARGYTF	TGTGCCAGCCCGGAGGGGGGGGCGAGGGGCTACACCTTC
-	TRBJ1-6	few	TRBV2	CASSERVFTLHF	TGTGCCAGCAGTGAGAGGGTATTCACCCTCCACTTT
-	TRBJ1-4	-	TRBV9	CASSVGPLGLGAEKLFF	TGTGCCAGCAGCGTAGGTCCTTTGGGGCTAGGTGCGGAAAAACTGTTTTTT
-	TRBJ2-5	-	TRBV5-4	CASSRPIQGGGETQYF	TGTGCCAGCAGCCGTCCGATACAGGGAGGTGGAGAGACCCAGTACTTC
-	TRBJ1-5	-	TRBV27	CASSLAGGLLNQPQHF	TGTGCCAGCAGTTTAGCTGGGGGGCTCTTAAATCAGCCCCAGCATTTT
TRBD2	TRBJ2-1	-	TRBV5-4	CASSRGGNEQFF	TGTGCCAGCAGCCGGGGGGGAAATGAGCAGTTCTTC